The 30 T cell receptor beta chains listed next were all sequenced from one sample in a study of cytomegalovirus exposure and HLA in healthy donors (TCRdb year 2017). Library preparation employed the immunoSEQ multiplex PCR assay. The multiplex PCR relied on a mix of 60 forward primers for TCR Vbeta segments and 13 reverse primers for TCR Jbeta segments. In its TCRdb copy, this immuneACCESS table keeps in-frame sequences only and misses some clones. Where compared with another copy, unresolved V genes explain less than half of these, and the others have no known cause. The sample table shows roughly 180,000 clones, and about three quarters are seen once. The biggest ten clones account for about 1.6% of the sample. Sequencing input: PBMCs. The receptor source for this set is a man younger than 30 in good health and CMV-seronegative.

This clone was counted a single time. The chain uses TRBV5-5 and TRBJ2-7, with 15 nucleotides matching TRBD2. The CDR3 consists of 18 residues. V lost 2 bases and J lost 4; bases outside the gene matches: 10. From germline, CDR1 is SGHKS and CDR2 YYEKEE (reference sequence). The CDR3 nucleotides are TGTGCCAGCAGCTTAGGTGACTCGGGACTAGCGGGAGGATACGAGCAGTACTTC. Translating gives CASSLGDSGLAGGYEQYF.

This clone was counted between two and nine times. The chain is built from TRBV6-5 and TRBJ1-2; TRBD1 matches 7 bases. The CDR3 has 12 residues. Trimming removed 10 bases from V and 2 bases from J; junction bases left unmatched: 4. CDR1 is MNHEY and CDR2 is SVGAGI in the germline V gene. The chain's CDR3 is CATKQGNYGYTF. The CDR3 nucleotides are TGTGCCACCAAACAGGGGAACTATGGCTACACCTTC.

V and J are TRBV6-1 and TRBJ1-6; TRBD1 agrees at 7 bases. The junction had 11 bases not matched to a gene; V was cut back by 2 bases and J by 10 bases. Germline values: CDR1 MNHNS, CDR2 SASEGT. CDR3 length: 16 amino acids. CDR3 nucleotides: TGTGCCAGCAGTGAATGGCAGGCGGACAGGACCTCACCCCTCCACTTT. This sequence encodes CASSEWQADRTSPLHF.

This clone turned up a few times. Sequence at one end of the junction differs from germline and may be a read error. V usage is TRBV7-9 and J usage is TRBJ2-7; 7 bases map to TRBD1. CDR3 length: 14 amino acids. From germline, CDR1 is SEHNR and CDR2 FQNEAQ (reference sequence). As DNA, the CDR3 is TGTTCCAGCAGCTTAGTACAGGGGTCCTACGAGCAGTACTTC. Protein sequence: CSSSLVQGSYEQYF.

This clone was counted a few times. V gene TRBV2 combines with J gene TRBJ2-7, with TRBD2 matching 12 bases. With V trimmed by 5 bases and J by 2 bases, 1 base remained unmatched. Germline CDR1 and CDR2: SNHLY and FYNNEI. This CDR3 spans 14 amino acids. The DNA for the CDR3 is TGTGCCAGCAGTTCTAGCGGGGGGGCCTACGAGCAGTACTTC. It codes for CASSSSGGAYEQYF. Complete variable domain (other parts from reference TRBV2 and TRBJ2-7): EPEVTQTPSHQVTQMGQEVILRCVPISNHLYFYWYRQILGQKVEFLVSFYNNEISEKSEIFDDQFSVERPDGSNFTLKIRSTKLEDSAMYFCASSSSGGAYEQYFGPGTRLTVT.

This clone was found a few times. This CDR3 reads CASSLIPVAYEQYF. DNA of the CDR3: TGTGCCAGCAGCTTAATTCCGGTAGCCTACGAGCAGTACTTC. The J gene is TRBJ2-7, the V gene TRBV11-2; no definite D call. This CDR3 is 14 amino acids long. Trimming stripped 2 bases from V and 2 bases from J, with 10 bases between. The germline CDR1 and CDR2 sequences are SGHAT and FQNNGV.

This chain uses TRBV30 with TRBJ2-6; TRBD1 matches 8 bases. Germline CDR1 GTSNPN, CDR2 SVGIG (reference sequence). The CDR3 is 12 amino acids. The ends lost 5 bases at V and 8 bases at J; junction bases unmatched: 2. The CDR3 bases are TGTGCCTGGGGACAGGGCCCCAACGTCCTGACTTTC. Amino acid sequence: CAWGQGPNVLTF.

This chain joins TRBV6-4 and TRBJ2-3, with TRBD2 matching 7 bases. CDR3 length equals 13 residues. CDR1 is MRHNA, CDR2 SNTAGT, per germline. V shed 9 bases and J 2 bases; nucleotides not matched to a gene: 5. The CDR3 reads CARVRDYTDTQYF. The CDR3 DNA reads as TGTGCCAGGGTCCGGGACTACACAGATACGCAGTATTTT.

In its sample, this clone was seen a few times. V is TRBV5-1 and J is TRBJ1-5; 9 nucleotides match TRBD1. V lost 4 bases, J lost 7 bases, and 6 bases stayed unmatched. This CDR3 is built from 14 residues. Per germline, CDR1 SGHRS and CDR2 YFSETQ. In nucleotides, the CDR3 is TGCGCCAGCAGCCCACAGGGGGCCGGGCAGCCCCAGCATTTT. Its protein is CASSPQGAGQPQHF.

This clone was detected a few times. This chain connects TRBV7-9 to TRBJ1-4, with 8 bases matching TRBD1. V was clipped by 3 bases and J by 10 bases; unmatched bases: 10. Germline CDR1 reads SEHNR; CDR2 reads FQNEAQ (reference sequence). The CDR3 consists of 15 residues. The CDR3 loop is CASSFGQGETGKLFF. DNA of the CDR3: TGTGCCAGCAGCTTCGGACAGGGCGAAACAGGAAAACTGTTTTTT.

This chain uses TRBV30 with TRBJ2-1; D gene ambiguous. The length of the CDR3 is 13 residues. Per germline, CDR1 GTSNPN and CDR2 SVGIG (reference sequence). With 0 bases removed from V and 3 bases from J, the gap between germline ends came to 6 bases. The CDR3 sequence: CAWSVPGYNEQFF. In DNA form, the CDR3 reads TGTGCCTGGAGTGTACCAGGCTACAATGAGCAGTTCTTC.

This sequence joins TRBV6-6 and TRBJ1-3, with 7 nucleotides matching TRBD1. This CDR3 spans 15 amino acids. V lost 8 bases, J lost 3 bases, and 10 bases stayed unmatched. The germline gives CDR1 MNHNY, CDR2 SVGAGI (reference sequence). For the CDR3, the DNA is TGTGCCAGCTACAACAGGGGTGCCCTTGGAAACACCATATATTTT. This codes for CASYNRGALGNTIYF.

This clone was counted between two and nine times. This chain uses TRBV5-6 with TRBJ1-1; D perhaps matches TRBD1 (5 bases). The CDR3 sequence is 15 residues long. With 1 base removed from V and 1 base from J, the gap between germline ends came to 11 bases. Germline V gene sequence: CDR1 SGHDT, CDR2 YYEEEE. DNA of the CDR3: TGTGCCAGCAGCTTGCTCTCAGGGCGGAACACTGAAGCTTTCTTT. Its protein product is CASSLLSGRNTEAFF.

This clone was detected only a few times. The chain is built from TRBV28 and TRBJ2-1, with TRBD2 identical over 8 bases. The CDR3 spans 12 residues. From germline, CDR1 is MDHEN and CDR2 SYDVKM. J gave up 16 bases and V 6 bases, and 11 bases lay outside the gene matches. The CDR3 here is CASRGSGTRYFF. In nucleotides, the CDR3 is TGTGCCAGCAGGGGTTCCGGGACTAGGTACTTCTTC.

This chain links TRBV11-2 with TRBJ1-1, with unresolved D. Trimming took off 2 bases at V and 0 bases at J, with 4 bases between the two ends. The CDR3 contains 13 residues. Germline loops: CDR1 SGHAT, CDR2 FQNNGV. CDR3 nucleotides: TGTGCCAGCAGCTTAAAGCTGAACACTGAAGCTTTCTTT. Translation gives CASSLKLNTEAFF.

The CDR3: CASSPLRDTQYF. The CDR3 DNA follows: TGTGCCAGCAGCCCCCTCCGGGATACGCAGTATTTT. The V call is TRBV7-2, the J call TRBJ2-3, with D unresolved. The CDR3 length is 12 residues. Trimming pared 5 bases from V and 6 bases from J, leaving 9 bases between. The germline V gene has CDR1 SGHTA and CDR2 FQGNSA.

The chain employs TRBV28 and TRBJ1-3; D possibly corresponds to TRBD1 (5 bases). V lost 7 bases to trimming and J lost 1 base, with 11 bases between them. This CDR3 has 14 amino acids. Germline-derived CDR1 and CDR2 are MDHEN and SYDVKM. The CDR3 spells CASTIGGSGNTIYF. CDR3 DNA: TGTGCCAGCACTATCGGGGGTTCTGGAAACACCATATATTTT. Together with reference TRBV28 and TRBJ1-3, the CDR3 gives the full variable domain: DVKVTQSSRYLVKRTGEKVFLECVQDMDHENMFWYRQDPGLGLRLIYFSYDVKMKEKGDIPEGYSVSREKKERFSLILESASTNQTSMYLCASTIGGSGNTIYFGEGSWLTVV.

The CDR3 DNA follows: TGTGCCAGCAGCCAAGCGATAGCGGGGGGGGCCCAGTTCTTC. Encoded protein: CASSQAIAGGAQFF. The chain uses TRBV4-2 and TRBJ2-1; TRBD2 aligns across 11 bases. Trimming at V came to 1 base and at J to 13 bases, leaving 6 bases not matched to a gene. This CDR3 comprises 14 residues. The germline V gene has CDR1 LGHNA and CDR2 YNFKEQ.

CDR3 in amino acids: CATTRGETQYF. The CDR3 coding sequence is TGTGCCACCACACGGGGAGAGACCCAGTACTTC. The rearrangement joins TRBV6-5 to TRBJ2-5, with D tentatively TRBD2 (5 bases). V was shortened by 10 bases and J by 4 bases, with 10 bases between the two germline ends. Germline values: CDR1 MNHEY, CDR2 SVGAGI. CDR3 length: 11 residues.

This chain connects TRBV7-3 to TRBJ2-7; D is possibly TRBD2 (5 bases). Germline V gene lookup returns CDR1 SGHTA and CDR2 FQGTGA. Trimming took off 5 bases at V and 2 bases at J, with 13 bases between the two ends. This CDR3 region has 14 residues. The CDR3 loop is CASSPLGGPYEQYF. CDR3 bases: TGTGCCAGCAGCCCCTTAGGAGGACCCTACGAGCAGTACTTC.

The chain links TRBV5-1 to TRBJ2-1; D perhaps matches TRBD1 (6 bases). CDR3 length: 15 amino acids. The germline gives CDR1 SGHRS, CDR2 YFSETQ. Trimming cost V 2 bases and J 4 bases, with 13 bases left between them. The CDR3 bases are TGCGCCAGCAGCTTTTCCGGGACACTATACAATGAGCAGTTCTTC. It specifies CASSFSGTLYNEQFF. Drawing the rest from reference TRBV5-1 and TRBJ2-1, the complete variable domain is KAGVTQTPRYLIKTRGQQVTLSCSPISGHRSVSWYQQTPGQGLQFLFEYFSETQRNKGNFPGRFSGRQFSNSRSEMNVSTLELGDSALYLCASSFSGTLYNEQFFGPGTRLTVL.

This chain uses TRBV25-1 with TRBJ1-6; the match to TRBD1 covers 8 bases. The germline CDR1 and CDR2 sequences are MGHDK and SYGVNS. V was pared by 1 base and J by 10 bases, with 3 bases of the junction left unmatched. The CDR3 sequence is 14 residues long. The DNA of the CDR3 is TGTGCCAGCAGTGAATCCGGACAGGGATCACCCCTCCACTTT. Translated: CASSESGQGSPLHF.

V and J are TRBV7-2 and TRBJ2-2, with 7 positions matching TRBD2. V shed 1 base, J shed 4 bases, and the junction held 6 bases outside the gene matches. The CDR3 has 16 amino acids. The germline gives CDR1 SGHTA, CDR2 FQGNSA. In DNA, the CDR3 is TGTGCCAGCAGCTTAGGGCCTAGCGGACCCACCGGGGAGCTGTTTTTT. Protein: CASSLGPSGPTGELFF.

The table lists this clone with a few counts. Other nucleotide sequences from this sample produce the same CDR3. This rearrangement joins TRBV10-3 to TRBJ2-1; 8 nucleotides match TRBD2. This CDR3 is built from 13 residues. From germline, CDR1 is ENHRY and CDR2 SYGVKD. J was trimmed by 1 base and V by 9 bases; bases with no gene match: 2. For the CDR3, the DNA is TGTGCCATTAGCGGGGTTTCCTACAATGAGCAGTTCTTC. The encoded protein is CAISGVSYNEQFF.

V is TRBV1 and J is TRBJ2-1; the table's D call, TRBD2, has no DNA check behind it. TRBV1 counts as a pseudogene. This CDR3 contains 16 residues. The CDR3 spells CTSSQEDDGAGYEQFF. The CDR3 nucleotides read TGCACCAGCAGCCAAGAGGACGACGGGGCGGGGTATGAGCAGTTCTTC.

The V gene is TRBV19, the J gene TRBJ2-1; 12 positions match TRBD2. The CDR3 covers 15 residues. Germline CDR1 reads LNHDA; CDR2 reads SQIVND (reference sequence). V lost 6 bases to trimming and J lost 5 bases; unmatched junction nucleotides: 5. The CDR3 region has the DNA TGTGCCAGTAGCCTTACTAGCGGGAGGAACAATGAGCAGTTCTTC. Translated, it gives CASSLTSGRNNEQFF.

This rearrangement joins TRBV28 to TRBJ2-1; 7 bases are shared with TRBD2. Trimming took 5 bases from V and 5 from J; bases not matched to a gene: 6. The CDR3 has 14 amino acids. Looked up from germline, CDR1 is MDHEN and CDR2 is SYDVKM. The CDR3 coding sequence is TGTGCCAGCAGTCTGGGTGGGAGGGACAATGAGCAGTTCTTC. It translates to CASSLGGRDNEQFF.

The chain links TRBV28 to TRBJ1-1; D uncertain. Germline V gives CDR1 MDHEN, CDR2 SYDVKM. The length of the CDR3 is 13 residues. Deletions cut 6 bases from V and 0 bases from J, with 8 bases between. CDR3 DNA: TGTGCCAGCAGCATGGCAGTGAACACTGAAGCTTTCTTT. This codes for CASSMAVNTEAFF.

V gene TRBV7-3 combines with J gene TRBJ1-2, with 9 positions matching TRBD1. This CDR3 has 16 amino acids. Trimming took 6 bases from V and 1 from J; bases not matched to a gene: 9. Germline-derived CDR1 and CDR2 are SGHTA and FQGTGA. The CDR3 DNA reads as TGTGCCAGCAGAGAGACAGGGGGGCCTGATAACTATGGCTACACCTTC. As protein: CASRETGGPDNYGYTF.

This clone was found a few times. The chain has TRBV19 and TRBJ2-3; 7 positions agree with TRBD1. Per germline, CDR1 LNHDA and CDR2 SQIVND (reference sequence). The V and J ends lost 7 bases and 3 bases, in that order; junction bases with no gene match: 7. This CDR3 spans 14 amino acids. The CDR3 bases are TGTGCCAGTAATACAGGGGCCCTTACAGATACGCAGTATTTT. This translates into CASNTGALTDTQYF.